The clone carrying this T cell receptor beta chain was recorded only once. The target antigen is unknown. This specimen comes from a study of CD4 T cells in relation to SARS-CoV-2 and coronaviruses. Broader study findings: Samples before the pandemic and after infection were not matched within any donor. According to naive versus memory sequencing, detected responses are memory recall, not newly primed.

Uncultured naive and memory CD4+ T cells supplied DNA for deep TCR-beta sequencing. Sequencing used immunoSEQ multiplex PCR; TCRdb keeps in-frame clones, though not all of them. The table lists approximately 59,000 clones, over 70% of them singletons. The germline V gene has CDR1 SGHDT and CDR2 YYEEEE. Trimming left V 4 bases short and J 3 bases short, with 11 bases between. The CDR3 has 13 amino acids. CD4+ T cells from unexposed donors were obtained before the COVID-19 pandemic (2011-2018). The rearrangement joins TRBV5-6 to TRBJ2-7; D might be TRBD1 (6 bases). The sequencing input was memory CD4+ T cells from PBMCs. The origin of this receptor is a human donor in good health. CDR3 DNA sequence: TGTGCCAGCAGCAGACAGGACTTCTACGAGCAGTACTTC. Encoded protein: CASSRQDFYEQYF.